This entry lists 13 T cell receptor beta chains sequenced from one sample in a study of blood T cell repertoires in COVID-19. Libraries were prepared by immunoSEQ multiplex PCR; TCRdb keeps only in-frame clonotypes and omits some of them. The sample holds about 350,000 clones, less than 90% seen once. Sequencing was performed on peripheral blood. These receptors were taken from a woman aged 55-69 years with COVID-19, enrolled during active disease.

The CDR3 region has the DNA TGTGCCAGCAGTCTAGGGAGTTCTGGAAACACCATATATTTT. This gives the protein CASSLGSSGNTIYF. The chain joins TRBV6-5 to TRBJ1-3; the D is unclear. CDR1 is MNHEY and CDR2 is SVGAGI in the germline V gene. This CDR3 is built from 14 residues. V lost 5 bases, J lost 1 base, and 9 bases lay in between.

The chain is built from TRBV18 and TRBJ1-6; TRBD1 matches 8 bases. Germline CDR1 reads KGHSH; CDR2 reads LQKENI. CDR3 length: 17 amino acids. V gave up 3 bases and J gave up 4 bases; unmatched junction bases: 8. The CDR3 coding sequence is TGTGCCAGCTCACCTCAGTCACAGGGGGGATATAATTCACCCCTCCACTTT. Encoded protein: CASSPQSQGGYNSPLHF.

The rearrangement links TRBV13 to TRBJ2-2; D is unresolved. The germline V gene encodes CDR1 PRHDT and CDR2 FYEKMQ (reference sequence). Between the trimmed V and J ends, which lost 1 base and 9 bases, there was a span of 12 bases. The CDR3 is 14 residues long. CDR3 bases: TGTGCCAGCAGCTTAGACACCCTGTCCAGGGAGCTGTTTTTT. As protein: CASSLDTLSRELFF.

This sequence joins TRBV6-6 and TRBJ2-5; TRBD2 matches at 10 bases. The CDR3 length is 16 residues. Trimming took 6 bases from V and 6 from J; bases not matched to a gene: 13. Germline values: CDR1 MNHNY, CDR2 SVGAGI (reference sequence). In nucleotides, the CDR3 is TGTGCCAGCAGCCCCCCGGGAGCGGGGGGGTCGAAGACCCAGTACTTC. This sequence encodes CASSPPGAGGSKTQYF.

The table lists this clone with a few counts. The chain recombines TRBV30 with TRBJ2-5, with D maybe TRBD2 (6 bases). Germline CDR1 reads GTSNPN; CDR2 reads SVGIG (reference sequence). The CDR3 is made up of 15 amino acids. Trimming cost V 0 bases and J 1 base, with 12 bases left between them. The CDR3 here is CAWSVLRDFQETQYF. DNA for the CDR3: TGTGCCTGGAGTGTACTAAGGGACTTCCAAGAGACCCAGTACTTC.

The chain couples TRBV12-2 to TRBJ2-7; TRBD1, the table's D call, lacks a check against the DNA. TRBV12-2 is tagged as a pseudogene. The CDR3 spans 20 residues. The CDR3 spells CASRFRHPGVVRGRPHEQYF. The CDR3 DNA reads as TGTGCAAGTCGCTTCCGCCACCCGGGAGTAGTCAGGGGGCGCCCCCACGAGCAGTACTTC.

The rearrangement uses TRBV28 and TRBJ2-5, with a possible D match to TRBD1 (6 bases). CDR1 MDHEN and CDR2 SYDVKM come from the germline V gene. The germline V and J ends were trimmed by 3 bases and 2 bases, with 13 bases remaining between them. CDR3 length: 15 residues. CDR3 region: CASSLAGVGQETQYF. The CDR3 DNA reads TGTGCCAGCAGTTTGGCAGGGGTTGGGCAAGAGACCCAGTACTTC.

This clone was detected once. The chain couples TRBV11-2 to TRBJ1-1; maybe TRBD1 (5 bases). V lost 8 bases, J lost 4 bases, and 17 bases lay in between. Germline V CDR1 and CDR2: SGHAT, FQNNGV. This CDR3 region has 14 residues. CDR3 bases: TGTGCCAGCTTCTCCTTTGGGGGGAGCACTGAAGCTTTCTTT. This encodes CASFSFGGSTEAFF.

The chain has TRBV10-1 and TRBJ2-3; 8 bases are a match to TRBD2. V lost 6 bases and J lost 2; bases outside the gene matches: 10. Germline V gene data show CDR1 as WNHNN and CDR2 as SYGVQD (reference sequence). The CDR3 contains 16 residues. The CDR3 DNA is TGCGCCAGCAGCCCAGCCGCGGGGGGCCCCACAGATACGCAGTATTTT. It codes for CASSPAAGGPTDTQYF.

V usage is TRBV5-5 and J usage is TRBJ1-1; D ambiguous. The CDR3 extends over 13 amino acids. Germline V lookup: CDR1 SGHKS, CDR2 YYEKEE (reference sequence). V was cut by 4 bases and J by 1 base, with 8 bases left in between. The CDR3 sequence is CASSNYGNTEAFF. CDR3 sequence (DNA): TGTGCCAGCAGCAATTACGGGAACACTGAAGCTTTCTTT. Full variable domain (missing parts from reference TRBV5-5 and TRBJ1-1): DAGVTQSPTHLIKTRGQQVTLRCSPISGHKSVSWYQQVLGQGPQFIFQYYEKEERGRGNFPDRFSARQFPNYSSELNVNALLLGDSALYLCASSNYGNTEAFFGQGTRLTVV.

This chain links TRBV5-8 with TRBJ1-1, with 8 bases identical to TRBD1. This CDR3 is built from 16 residues. Trimming removed 4 bases from V and 3 bases from J; junction bases left unmatched: 11. The germline V gene has CDR1 SGHTS and CDR2 YDEGEE. The CDR3 region has the DNA TGTGCCAGCAGCCAGCTTACAGGGGGTAGGGACACTGAAGCTTTCTTT. Protein: CASSQLTGGRDTEAFF.

The chain couples TRBV11-2 to TRBJ2-3; TRBD2 matches at 13 bases. The V and J ends lost 5 bases and 4 bases, in that order; junction bases with no gene match: 6. There are 16 residues in the CDR3. Germline lookup yields CDR1 SGHAT and CDR2 FQNNGV. CDR3 nucleotides: TGTGCCAGCAGCCTAACTAGCGGGGGGGCCTCAGATACGCAGTATTTT. Translation gives CASSLTSGGASDTQYF.

CDR3 protein: CASSQGTSGGSSYEQYF. CDR3 bases: TGTGCCAGCAGCCAAGGGACTAGCGGGGGGAGCTCCTACGAGCAGTACTTC. J is TRBJ2-7 and V is TRBV4-2; 14 nucleotides agree with TRBD2. J lost 0 bases, V lost 1 base, and 2 bases had no gene match. Per the germline V gene, CDR1 is LGHNA and CDR2 is YNFKEQ. The CDR3 is 17 amino acids.